Listed here are 21 T cell receptor beta chains from one sample, sequenced in a study of T cell responses to AZD1222 COVID-19 vaccine (dated by TCRdb to the early 2020s). The protocol used for the library was the immunoSEQ multiplex PCR assay. As stored in TCRdb, this immuneACCESS dataset retains in-frame rearrangements with V and J assigned. A fraction of the clones does not appear; measured against another copy, unresolved V genes explain less than half of the discrepancy, and the remainder lacks a known reason. The sample data list about 270,000 clones, and about 94% of these were observed just once. The ten largest clones take up 0.55% of the sample. What this sample's time point label stands for: about 28 days (+/-7) after the second vaccine dose. The sample consisted of peripheral blood, taken 28 days after the second AZD1222 dose. Receptors were obtained from an adult who received the AZD1222 COVID-19 vaccine.

The chain employs TRBV5-1 and TRBJ1-1; TRBD1 aligns across 9 bases. The CDR3 has 16 residues. Germline-derived CDR1 and CDR2 are SGHRS and YFSETQ. Unmatched junction bases numbered 11, after V lost 3 bases and J lost 5 bases. The DNA of the CDR3 is TGCGCCAGCAGCTCACAGGGGGCGGATTTGTGGACTGAAGCTTTCTTT. Protein: CASSSQGADLWTEAFF. The full variable domain, with the rest looked up from reference TRBV5-1 and TRBJ1-1, is KAGVTQTPRYLIKTRGQQVTLSCSPISGHRSVSWYQQTPGQGLQFLFEYFSETQRNKGNFPGRFSGRQFSNSRSEMNVSTLELGDSALYLCASSSQGADLWTEAFFGQGTRLTVV.

This clone was detected a few times. The CDR3 nucleotides read TGTGCCAGCAGTTTCGGGACAGTCCATCCGAACACTGAAGCTTTCTTT. It specifies CASSFGTVHPNTEAFF. The chain links TRBV11-2 to TRBJ1-1; 7 nucleotides line up with TRBD1. The V gene end was trimmed by 6 bases and the J gene end by 1 base; junction bases not matched to a gene: 11. There are 16 residues in the CDR3. Germline CDR1 SGHAT, CDR2 FQNNGV.

The sample holds one count of this clone. The chain couples TRBV11-2 to TRBJ2-1, with TRBD2 as a possible D gene (6 bases). Trimming removed 4 bases from V and 0 bases from J, with 16 bases in between. Germline V gene data show CDR1 as SGHAT and CDR2 as FQNNGV. The CDR3 sequence is 17 residues long. CDR3 region: CASSWGVGASSYNEQFF. The CDR3 DNA follows: TGTGCCAGCAGCTGGGGGGTGGGCGCCTCCTCCTACAATGAGCAGTTCTTC.

This clone was seen just once. The V gene is TRBV6-2 or TRBV6-3, the J gene TRBJ1-2; D unresolved. The germline V gene has CDR1 MNHEY and CDR2 SVGEGT. Deletions cut 6 bases from V and 5 bases from J, with 4 bases between. The CDR3 covers 10 residues. CDR3 DNA: TGTGCCAGCAGCGGGTATGGCTACACCTTC. Translated: CASSGYGYTF.

The chain combines TRBV29-1 with TRBJ2-1, with D uncertain. Germline V gene data show CDR1 as SQVTM and CDR2 as ANQGSEA. V dropped 4 bases and J dropped 0 bases, with 7 bases sitting between them. The CDR3 covers 13 residues. The CDR3 is CSVAKSSYNEQFF. Written as DNA, the CDR3 is TGCAGCGTTGCCAAGAGCTCCTACAATGAGCAGTTCTTC.

This chain uses TRBV6-2 or TRBV6-3 with TRBJ2-1, with 8 bases identical to TRBD2. The length of the CDR3 is 14 residues. V lost 6 bases, J lost 2 bases, and 3 bases stayed unmatched. In germline, CDR1 is MNHEY, CDR2 SVGEGT. The CDR3 here is CASSRAGAYNEQFF. CDR3 nucleotides: TGTGCCAGCAGCAGAGCGGGGGCCTACAATGAGCAGTTCTTC.

The chain carries TRBV3-1 (or the pseudogene TRBV3-2) and TRBJ1-1; possibly TRBD1 for D (6 bases). V lost 4 bases, J lost 1 base, and 13 bases lay in between. Germline V CDR1 and CDR2: LGHDT, YNNKEL (reference sequence). This CDR3 region has 15 residues. The DNA for the CDR3 is TGTGCCAGCAGCCTCAACAGGGTCGGGAACACTGAAGCTTTCTTT. This encodes CASSLNRVGNTEAFF.

The gene calls are TRBV7-9 and TRBJ1-1, with 7 positions matching TRBD1. V was clipped by 1 base and J by 7 bases; unmatched bases: 3. Germline CDR1 reads SEHNR; CDR2 reads FQNEAQ (reference sequence). This CDR3 spans 13 amino acids. The CDR3 DNA follows: TGTGCCAGCAGCTTAGGACGGGACAGTGAAGCTTTCTTT. It yields the protein CASSLGRDSEAFF.

The V call is TRBV2, the J call TRBJ1-5; D is undetermined. The CDR3 contains 15 residues. Germline assignment: CDR1 SNHLY and CDR2 FYNNEI. The V end lost 6 bases, the J end lost 0 bases, and 12 bases lay between the germline ends. The CDR3 bases are TGTGCCAGCAGCGCAGACGGAAATAGCAATCAGCCCCAGCATTTT. This encodes CASSADGNSNQPQHF.

This clone was recorded once. The chain employs TRBV7-3 and TRBJ2-2, with TRBD2 matching 9 bases. This CDR3 contains 15 residues. Germline CDR1 reads SGHTA; CDR2 reads FQGTGA. V lost 2 bases and J lost 5; bases outside the gene matches: 3. The CDR3 DNA follows: TGTGCCAGCAGCTTAGGCGGGAGGGTAACCGGGGAGCTGTTTTTT. Translating it yields CASSLGGRVTGELFF.

The chain employs TRBV19 and TRBJ2-7, with no clear D. The V gene's germline CDR1 is LNHDA and CDR2 SQIVND (reference sequence). V lost 5 bases, J lost 4 bases, and 18 bases lay in between. This CDR3 contains 15 residues. The CDR3 coding sequence is TGTGCCAGTAGTGTAGGACGACCTTTTCTATACGAGCAGTACTTC. Translation gives CASSVGRPFLYEQYF. Full variable domain (outside the CDR3, taken from reference TRBV19 and TRBJ2-7): DGGITQSPKYLFRKEGQNVTLSCEQNLNHDAMYWYRQDPGQGLRLIYYSQIVNDFQKGDIAEGYSVSREKKESFPLTVTSAQKNPTAFYLCASSVGRPFLYEQYFGPGTRLTVT.

The V gene is TRBV6-5, the J gene TRBJ1-5; 8 bases map to TRBD1. The V gene's germline CDR1 is MNHEY and CDR2 SVGAGI. The CDR3 runs 13 residues. V was pared by 8 bases and J by 5 bases, with 5 bases of the junction left unmatched. The CDR3 protein is CASGTGPYQPQHF. The CDR3 region has the DNA TGTGCCAGCGGGACAGGTCCGTATCAGCCCCAGCATTTT.

The chain employs TRBV28 and TRBJ2-1; D is possibly TRBD1 (6 bases). Germline V gene lookup returns CDR1 MDHEN and CDR2 SYDVKM. Trimming took 5 bases from V and 6 from J, leaving 20 bases between them. CDR3 size: 16 residues. The CDR3 DNA follows: TGTGCCAGCAGTACTCAGGGGTTCGGAAGGCGCAATGAGCAGTTCTTC. This encodes CASSTQGFGRRNEQFF.

This chain uses TRBV6-5 with TRBJ1-2; 7 positions agree with TRBD1. CDR1 is MNHEY and CDR2 is SVGAGI in the germline V gene. The CDR3 has 13 amino acids. With 7 bases clipped from V and 6 bases from J, the junction kept 8 bases outside the gene matches. CDR3 DNA: TGTGCCAGCATCCGACAGGGAACCGATGGCTACACCTTC. Its translation: CASIRQGTDGYTF.

This chain links TRBV5-1 with TRBJ2-7; 10 bases are shared with TRBD1. The V segment lost 4 bases and the J segment 2 bases; nucleotides outside the gene matches: 6. Per germline, CDR1 SGHRS and CDR2 YFSETQ. The CDR3 spans 15 residues. This CDR3 reads CASSDRDRGAYEQYF. The CDR3 DNA reads as TGCGCCAGCAGCGACCGGGACAGGGGAGCCTACGAGCAGTACTTC.

CDR3 in DNA: TGTGCCAGCAGTTTATCAGGGCAAACAGGGGGAAAAGCCTATGGCTACACCTTC. This sequence encodes CASSLSGQTGGKAYGYTF. The V call is TRBV28, the J call TRBJ1-2; TRBD1 aligns across 8 bases. This CDR3 region has 18 residues. Germline loops: CDR1 MDHEN, CDR2 SYDVKM. V shed 1 base, J shed 4 bases, and the junction held 14 bases outside the gene matches.

The chain recombines TRBV5-6 with TRBJ2-2; no clear D. CDR1 is SGHDT, CDR2 YYEEEE, per germline. The CDR3 runs to 14 residues. V was shortened by 0 bases and J by 9 bases, with 12 bases between the two germline ends. The DNA for the CDR3 is TGTGCCAGCAGCTTGGCGGCTAACTCCCGGGAGCTGTTTTTT. This gives the protein CASSLAANSRELFF.

The chain links TRBV7-2 to TRBJ1-5; D remains unclear. The CDR3 is 13 residues long. Deletions cut 3 bases from V and 4 bases from J, with 7 bases between. In germline, CDR1 is SGHTA, CDR2 FQGNSA. CDR3 sequence: CASSFELNQPQHF. In DNA, the CDR3 is TGTGCCAGCAGCTTCGAGTTGAATCAGCCCCAGCATTTT.

The V call is TRBV19, the J call TRBJ1-2; D not resolved. V lost 3 bases, J lost 4 bases, and 12 bases lay in between. This CDR3 is built from 14 residues. The germline CDR1 and CDR2 sequences are LNHDA and SQIVND (reference sequence). The CDR3 sequence: CASSMGSTVYGYTF. The CDR3 nucleotides are TGTGCCAGTAGTATGGGATCAACTGTCTATGGCTACACCTTC.

This chain connects TRBV9 to TRBJ2-1; weak D call: TRBD2 (5 bases). Trimming removed 3 bases from V and 10 bases from J, with 26 bases in between. This CDR3 has 17 amino acids. Germline V gene sequence: CDR1 SGDLS, CDR2 YYNGEE. CDR3 bases: TGTGCCAGCAGCGAGAGGGCCGCGGGCCGGGTAACTAACGAGCAGTTCTTC. Encoded protein: CASSERAAGRVTNEQFF.

The V call is TRBV12-3 or TRBV12-4, the J call TRBJ2-7; the D gene is possibly TRBD2 (6 bases). The CDR3 is 12 amino acids. The V gene lost 2 bases and the J gene lost 9 bases, with 11 bases spanning the gap. In DNA, the CDR3 is TGTGCCAGCAGTTTATATGGTAGCGGGCAGTACTTC. It codes for CASSLYGSGQYF.